This TCR beta chain was captured by sequencing in a study of OX40 agonist ivuxolimab in advanced cancers. The table came from immunoSEQ multiplex PCR; TCRdb's copy has only in-frame clones and leaves some out. The table shows more than 85,000 clones, with roughly 89% occurring only once. Trimming pared 3 bases from V and 5 bases from J, leaving 10 bases between. The CDR3 has 13 residues. Germline lookup yields CDR1 MNHEY and CDR2 SMNVEV (reference sequence). This sequence joins TRBV27 and TRBJ1-1; a weak D match, TRBD1 (6 bases). Here the sequenced sample was CD4+ or CD8+ T cells sorted from blood, taken in a trial of the OX40 agonist ivuxolimab. This TCR derives from an adult with an advanced solid tumor such as melanoma, head and neck, liver or kidney cancer. Here the CDR3 reads CASSFRGGTEAFF. The DNA for the CDR3 is TGTGCCAGCAGTTTTAGAGGGGGGACTGAAGCTTTCTTT.